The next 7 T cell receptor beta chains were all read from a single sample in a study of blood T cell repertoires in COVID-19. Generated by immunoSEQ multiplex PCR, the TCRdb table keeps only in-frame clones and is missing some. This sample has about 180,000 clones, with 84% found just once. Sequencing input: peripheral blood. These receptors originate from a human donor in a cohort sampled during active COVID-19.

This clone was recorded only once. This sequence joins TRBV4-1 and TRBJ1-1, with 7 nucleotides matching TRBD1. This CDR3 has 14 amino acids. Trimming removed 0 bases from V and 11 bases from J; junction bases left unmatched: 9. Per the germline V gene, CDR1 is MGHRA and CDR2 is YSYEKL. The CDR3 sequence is CASSQEEGAVWAFF. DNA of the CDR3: TGCGCCAGCAGCCAAGAAGAGGGGGCTGTTTGGGCTTTCTTT.

CDR3 sequence: CATSRGTGVTISYNEQFF. CDR3 DNA sequence: TGTGCCACCAGCAGAGGAACAGGGGTTACTATCTCCTACAATGAGCAGTTCTTC. The V call is TRBV15, the J call TRBJ2-1; 7 positions agree with TRBD1. With 1 base clipped from V and 0 bases from J, the junction kept 9 bases outside the gene matches. The CDR3 runs to 18 residues. The V gene's germline CDR1 is LNHNV and CDR2 YYDKDF (reference sequence). Full variable domain (missing parts from reference TRBV15 and TRBJ2-1): DAMVIQNPRYQVTQFGKPVTLSCSQTLNHNVMYWYQQKSSQAPKLLFHYYDKDFNNEADTPDNFQSRRPNTSFCFLDIRSPGLGDTAMYLCATSRGTGVTISYNEQFFGPGTRLTVL.

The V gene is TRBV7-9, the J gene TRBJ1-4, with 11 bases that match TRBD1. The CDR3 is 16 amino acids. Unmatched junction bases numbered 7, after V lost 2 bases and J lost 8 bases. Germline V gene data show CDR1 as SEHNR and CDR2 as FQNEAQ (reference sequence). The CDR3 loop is CASSLRGQGDLEKLFF. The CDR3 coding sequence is TGTGCCAGCAGCTTAAGGGGACAGGGGGATCTAGAAAAACTGTTTTTT.

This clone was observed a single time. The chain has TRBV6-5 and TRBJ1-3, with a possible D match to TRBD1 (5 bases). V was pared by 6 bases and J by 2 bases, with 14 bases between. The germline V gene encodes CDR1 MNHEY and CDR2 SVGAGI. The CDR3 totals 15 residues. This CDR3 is CASSPGHQAGNTIYF. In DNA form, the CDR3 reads TGTGCCAGCAGCCCCGGACACCAAGCTGGAAACACCATATATTTT.

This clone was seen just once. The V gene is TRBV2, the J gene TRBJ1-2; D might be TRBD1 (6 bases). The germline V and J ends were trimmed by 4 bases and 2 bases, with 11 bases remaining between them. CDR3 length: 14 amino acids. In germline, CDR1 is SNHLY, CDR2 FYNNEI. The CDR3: CASSVVTGNYGYTF. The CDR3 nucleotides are TGTGCCAGCAGTGTAGTGACAGGCAACTATGGCTACACCTTC.

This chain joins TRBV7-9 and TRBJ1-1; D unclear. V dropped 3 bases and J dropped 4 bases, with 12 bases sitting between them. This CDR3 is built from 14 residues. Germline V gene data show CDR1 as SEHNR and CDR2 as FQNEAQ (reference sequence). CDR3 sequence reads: CASSFAEFGTEAFF. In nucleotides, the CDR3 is TGTGCCAGCAGCTTCGCAGAATTTGGCACTGAAGCTTTCTTT.

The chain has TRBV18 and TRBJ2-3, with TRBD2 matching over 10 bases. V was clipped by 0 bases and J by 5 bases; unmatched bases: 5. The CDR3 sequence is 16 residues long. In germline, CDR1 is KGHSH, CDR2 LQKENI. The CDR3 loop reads CASSPPPAGGRDTQYF. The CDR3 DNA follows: TGTGCCAGCTCACCACCGCCAGCGGGGGGGCGAGATACGCAGTATTTT.